Following are 28 T cell receptor beta chains from one sample sequenced in a study of shared clonotypes between healthy human individuals. CD45RO negativity and positive selection for CCR7 defined naive CD8 cells, a population that excluded terminally differentiated effector memory CD45RA+ cells. TCRdb's copy holds only in-frame clones and misses some; the assay was immunoSEQ multiplex PCR. The sample carries 2 million or so clones, just under 95% recorded once. The source material was naive CD8+ T cells sorted from blood. These TCRs come from a man aged 18 to 30 in good health.

The V and J genes are TRBV6-5 and TRBJ2-2; no reliable D call. In germline, CDR1 is MNHEY, CDR2 SVGAGI. V lost 2 bases and J lost 6, with 13 bases in between. The CDR3 sequence is 15 residues long. As DNA, the CDR3 is TGTGCCAGCAGTTACAGGTCTCCCCAGCCCGGGGAGCTGTTTTTT. This gives the protein CASSYRSPQPGELFF.

The gene calls are TRBV5-4 and TRBJ2-7, with a weak D call TRBD1 (5 bases). The CDR3 contains 15 residues. Germline lookup yields CDR1 SGHNT and CDR2 YYREEE (reference sequence). Trimming pared 0 bases from V and 3 bases from J, leaving 13 bases between. The CDR3 region is CASSLDAGPFYEQYF. In DNA form, the CDR3 reads TGTGCCAGCAGCTTGGATGCAGGGCCCTTCTACGAGCAGTACTTC.

The V call is TRBV5-5, the J call TRBJ2-7; D is uncertain. V shed 0 bases and J shed 0 bases, with 10 bases lying between them. The CDR3 extends over 15 amino acids. Germline V gene data show CDR1 as SGHKS and CDR2 as YYEKEE (reference sequence). The CDR3 loop is CASSLVQALSYEQYF. The DNA of the CDR3 is TGTGCCAGCAGCTTGGTGCAGGCCCTCTCCTACGAGCAGTACTTC.

The chain joins TRBV9 to TRBJ1-1; D not certain. The CDR3 length is 16 residues. V was clipped by 0 bases and J by 6 bases, with 18 bases between them. Germline V gives CDR1 SGDLS, CDR2 YYNGEE. Here the CDR3 reads CASSVVGSGGTAEAFF. CDR3 bases: TGTGCCAGCAGCGTAGTCGGTTCGGGAGGAACGGCTGAAGCTTTCTTT.

The chain links TRBV11-2 to TRBJ1-1; D is perhaps TRBD1 (6 bases). In germline, CDR1 is SGHAT, CDR2 FQNNGV. V was trimmed by 5 bases and J by 10 bases, leaving 17 bases between them. The CDR3 extends over 13 amino acids. The CDR3 is CASSKGGDLGAFF. CDR3 bases: TGTGCCAGCAGCAAAGGGGGGGATCTAGGAGCTTTCTTT.

This chain uses TRBV7-6 with TRBJ2-7, with a possible D match to TRBD2 (5 bases). Germline-derived CDR1 and CDR2 are SGHVS and FNYEAQ. The germline V and J ends were trimmed by 2 bases and 5 bases, with 7 bases remaining between them. This CDR3 region has 12 residues. The CDR3 is CASSLYGDEQYF. In DNA, the CDR3 is TGTGCCAGCAGCTTATACGGGGACGAGCAGTACTTC. The full variable domain, rest sourced from reference TRBV7-6 and TRBJ2-7, is GAGVSQSPRYKVTKRGQDVALRCDPISGHVSLYWYRQALGQGPEFLTYFNYEAQQDKSGLPNDRFSAERPEGSISTLTIQRTEQRDSAMYRCASSLYGDEQYFGPGTRLTVT.

V and J are TRBV27 and TRBJ2-7; TRBD2 agrees at 7 bases. CDR1 MNHEY and CDR2 SMNVEV come from the germline V gene (reference sequence). This CDR3 spans 14 amino acids. The V and J ends lost 8 bases and 4 bases, in that order; junction bases with no gene match: 11. The CDR3 here is CASRWASGAYEQYF. CDR3 DNA: TGTGCCAGCCGCTGGGCTAGCGGAGCTTACGAGCAGTACTTC.

The V and J genes are TRBV7-9 and TRBJ2-7, with 7 bases fitting TRBD2. The germline V gene has CDR1 SEHNR and CDR2 FQNEAQ (reference sequence). The length of the CDR3 is 13 residues. V shed 5 bases and J 3 bases; nucleotides not matched to a gene: 4. For the CDR3, the DNA is TGTGCCAGCAGCGGGGGGGAAGGCTACGAGCAGTACTTC. Translated: CASSGGEGYEQYF.

V gene TRBV27 combines with J gene TRBJ2-7, with 9 bases matching TRBD1. Germline assignment: CDR1 MNHEY and CDR2 SMNVEV (reference sequence). After removal of 5 bases from V and 2 bases from J, the junction contained 10 bases not matched to a gene. The CDR3 sequence is 16 residues long. For the CDR3, the DNA is TGTGCCAGCAGTGCCCTACCGCGGACAGGGGCCTACGAGCAGTACTTC. Its protein product is CASSALPRTGAYEQYF.

The rearrangement links TRBV10-3 to TRBJ2-1; no firm D call. Trimming took 3 bases from V and 5 from J, leaving 11 bases between them. This CDR3 spans 14 amino acids. Germline CDR1 ENHRY, CDR2 SYGVKD. CDR3 residues: CAISDPGSDNEQFF. The CDR3 DNA is TGTGCCATCAGTGACCCTGGGTCAGACAATGAGCAGTTCTTC.

This clone was recorded only once. The rearrangement links TRBV4-3 to TRBJ1-1; D possibly corresponds to TRBD1 (6 bases). Germline lookup yields CDR1 LGHNA and CDR2 YSLEER. The CDR3 covers 17 residues. V lost 0 bases and J 3 bases, leaving 17 bases between the germline ends. In nucleotides, the CDR3 is TGCGCCAGCAGCCAAGATCAGGCGGGGGCGCCGTACACTGAAGCTTTCTTT. Its protein product is CASSQDQAGAPYTEAFF.

The gene calls are TRBV5-6 and TRBJ1-2, with 10 positions matching TRBD1. Germline-derived CDR1 and CDR2 are SGHDT and YYEEEE. V trimming: 4 bases; J trimming: 8 bases; junction bases outside the gene matches: 11. The CDR3 totals 15 residues. CDR3 coding DNA: TGTGCCAGCAGCCAATTTGGGACAGGGGAATACGGCTACACCTTC. Protein: CASSQFGTGEYGYTF.

This rearrangement joins TRBV27 to TRBJ2-2; the D is unclear. CDR3 length: 15 residues. The V gene lost 3 bases and the J gene lost 4 bases, with 12 bases spanning the gap. Germline V gene lookup returns CDR1 MNHEY and CDR2 SMNVEV (reference sequence). This chain's CDR3 is CASSFQVEGTGELFF. The CDR3 DNA reads as TGTGCCAGCAGTTTCCAGGTGGAAGGCACCGGGGAGCTGTTTTTT.

As for this clone: The sample holds other DNA sequences that translate to the same CDR3. The V call is TRBV29-1, the J call TRBJ2-7, with D hard to call. The CDR3 loop spans 12 amino acids. Deletions cut 0 bases from V and 2 bases from J, with 5 bases between. Germline CDR1 reads SQVTM; CDR2 reads ANQGSEA. In DNA, the CDR3 is TGCAGCGTTGAAGATCCCCCCTACGAGCAGTACTTC. Residues: CSVEDPPYEQYF.

This chain connects TRBV30 to TRBJ2-5; D is tentatively TRBD1 or TRBD2 (6 bases each). CDR1 is GTSNPN, CDR2 SVGIG, per germline (reference sequence). Trimming removed 0 bases from V and 4 bases from J, with 9 bases in between. This CDR3 spans 13 amino acids. The CDR3 here is CAWSVGGTETQYF. The CDR3 DNA reads as TGTGCCTGGAGTGTAGGGGGGACAGAGACCCAGTACTTC.

The rearrangement uses TRBV6-5 and TRBJ2-7; D remains unclear. CDR3 length: 14 amino acids. V lost 2 bases to trimming and J lost 2 bases, with 10 bases between them. Germline V CDR1 and CDR2: MNHEY, SVGAGI. CDR3 bases: TGTGCCAGCAGTTACGCCGAGAGCGCCTACGAGCAGTACTTC. It encodes CASSYAESAYEQYF.

This sequence joins TRBV7-9 and TRBJ2-5; tentatively, D is TRBD2 (5 bases). The CDR3 length is 13 residues. Germline lookup yields CDR1 SEHNR and CDR2 FQNEAQ (reference sequence). V was trimmed by 7 bases and J by 2 bases, leaving 11 bases between them. The CDR3 DNA is TGTGCCAGCACCCATAGCGAACAAGAGACCCAGTACTTC. As protein: CASTHSEQETQYF.

The chain links TRBV7-2 to TRBJ2-3; no firm D call. Germline V gene sequence: CDR1 SGHTA, CDR2 FQGNSA. This CDR3 comprises 13 residues. Trimming removed 5 bases from V and 3 bases from J, with 9 bases in between. The CDR3 nucleotides are TGTGCCAGCAGCCTCGACAAAACAGATACGCAGTATTTT. Protein: CASSLDKTDTQYF.

The chain is built from TRBV4-2 and TRBJ1-1; D call uncertain. The CDR3 length is 14 residues. V shed 1 base and J shed 3 bases, with 9 bases lying between them. The germline V gene encodes CDR1 LGHNA and CDR2 YNFKEQ. CDR3: CASSQALAYTEAFF. CDR3 in DNA: TGTGCCAGCAGCCAAGCGTTGGCCTACACTGAAGCTTTCTTT.

The chain joins TRBV27 to TRBJ1-1; D is perhaps TRBD1 (5 bases). This CDR3 spans 12 amino acids. V lost 8 bases, J lost 4 bases, and 11 bases lay in between. CDR1 and CDR2 (germline): MNHEY, SMNVEV (reference sequence). CDR3 in DNA: TGTGCCAGCTCCAGGGTGCCCACTGAAGCTTTCTTT. It codes for CASSRVPTEAFF.

As for this clone: Other DNA sequences in this sample translate to the same CDR3. The gene calls are TRBV6-5 and TRBJ1-5, with a tentative D call TRBD1 (5 bases). CDR1 is MNHEY and CDR2 is SVGAGI in the germline V gene. This CDR3 comprises 15 residues. Trimming cost V 2 bases and J 1 base, with 9 bases left between them. Written as DNA, the CDR3 is TGTGCCAGCAGTTACGGGGGGGGGAGCAATCAGCCCCAGCATTTT. Residues: CASSYGGGSNQPQHF.

This chain joins TRBV18 and TRBJ1-4; 8 bases match TRBD1. The germline V gene has CDR1 KGHSH and CDR2 LQKENI. V shed 5 bases and J 8 bases; nucleotides not matched to a gene: 7. The CDR3 loop spans 14 amino acids. CDR3 DNA: TGTGCCAGCTCAATCGCAGGGGGCCAGGAAAAACTGTTTTTT. Encoded protein: CASSIAGGQEKLFF. The entire variable domain, with the rest obtained from reference TRBV18 and TRBJ1-4, is as follows: NAGVMQNPRHLVRRRGQEARLRCSPMKGHSHVYWYRQLPEEGLKFMVYLQKENIIDESGMPKERFSAEFPKEGPSILRIQQVVRGDSAAYFCASSIAGGQEKLFFGSGTQLSVL.

The rearrangement uses TRBV29-1 and TRBJ2-7; possibly TRBD2 for D (6 bases). Germline V CDR1 and CDR2: SQVTM, ANQGSEA. The germline V and J ends were trimmed by 3 bases and 5 bases, with 14 bases remaining between them. The CDR3 has 13 residues. CDR3 sequence: CSVDGEVKNEQYF. The CDR3 DNA follows: TGCAGCGTTGACGGGGAGGTCAAGAACGAGCAGTACTTC.

The chain uses TRBV11-3 and TRBJ2-4; tentative D call: TRBD1 (5 bases). The CDR3 length is 16 residues. With 0 bases removed from V and 0 bases from J, the gap between germline ends came to 9 bases. Germline V gives CDR1 SGHNT, CDR2 YENEEA. CDR3 DNA: TGTGCCAGCAGCTTAGACAGGGTCCTAGCCAAAAACATTCAGTACTTC. Its translation: CASSLDRVLAKNIQYF.

The chain is built from TRBV7-8 and TRBJ1-1; TRBD1 matches at 8 bases. The V gene end was trimmed by 2 bases and the J gene end by 0 bases; junction bases not matched to a gene: 5. This CDR3 region has 16 residues. CDR1 and CDR2 (germline): SGHVS, FQNEAQ. The CDR3 nucleotides read TGTGCCAGCAGCTTACTGGACAGGGAAATGAACACTGAAGCTTTCTTT. Amino acids: CASSLLDREMNTEAFF.

The chain carries TRBV2 and TRBJ2-3; D might be TRBD2 (5 bases). CDR3 length equals 13 residues. V shed 10 bases and J shed 2 bases, with 13 bases lying between them. Germline V lookup: CDR1 SNHLY, CDR2 FYNNEI. CDR3 bases: TGTGCCAAAGGCGGGTCGGTCACAGATACGCAGTATTTT. Residues: CAKGGSVTDTQYF.

CDR3 DNA sequence: TGTGCCAGTAGTATGAATGTAGGTCAGCCCCAGCATTTT. Protein product: CASSMNVGQPQHF. The chain joins TRBV19 to TRBJ1-5; D not certain. V lost 3 bases, J lost 6 bases, and 9 bases lay in between. The CDR3 length is 13 residues. Germline CDR1 reads LNHDA; CDR2 reads SQIVND (reference sequence).

This rearrangement joins TRBV19 to TRBJ2-3; D gene uncertain. The CDR3 has 12 residues. With 7 bases removed from V and 3 bases from J, the gap between germline ends came to 8 bases. The germline CDR1 and CDR2 sequences are LNHDA and SQIVND (reference sequence). The CDR3 spells CASMGWTDTQYF. CDR3 bases: TGTGCCAGTATGGGTTGGACAGATACGCAGTATTTT.